Each of the 20 T cell receptor beta chains below was sequenced from the same sample in a study of cytomegalovirus exposure and HLA in healthy donors. Vbeta (60) and Jbeta (13) primers were used in the PCR. TCRdb's copy holds only in-frame clones and misses some; the assay was immunoSEQ multiplex PCR. The data contain about 130,000 clones, approximately 85% of them seen just once; the ten biggest clones take up 6% to 8%. The material sequenced was PBMCs. The receptors here all came from a woman aged 30 to 39 in good health and CMV-seropositive.

The chain has TRBV5-1 and TRBJ1-1; D is unclear. The V gene's germline CDR1 is SGHRS and CDR2 YFSETQ. V was pared by 2 bases and J by 7 bases, with 12 bases between. CDR3 length: 13 residues. Written as DNA, the CDR3 is TGCGCCAGCAGCTTACTTGGTGGGAGTGAAGCTTTCTTT. Its translation: CASSLLGGSEAFF.

The table lists this clone with a count of one. The chain has TRBV9 and TRBJ2-1; 8 positions match TRBD1. The ends lost 2 bases at V and 7 bases at J; junction bases unmatched: 2. This CDR3 contains 13 residues. CDR1 and CDR2 (germline): SGDLS, YYNGEE. CDR3 sequence (DNA): TGTGCCAGCAGCGTCACAGGGGGGAATGAGCAGTTCTTC. Amino acid sequence: CASSVTGGNEQFF. Drawing the rest from reference TRBV9 and TRBJ2-1, the complete variable domain is DSGVTQTPKHLITATGQRVTLRCSPRSGDLSVYWYQQSLDQGLQFLIQYYNGEERAKGNILERFSAQQFPDLHSELNLSSLELGDSALYFCASSVTGGNEQFFGPGTRLTVL.

The chain combines TRBV18 with TRBJ2-1; 12 bases match TRBD2. This CDR3 spans 17 amino acids. The junction had 7 bases not matched to a gene; V was cut back by 0 bases and J by 7 bases. The germline CDR1 and CDR2 sequences are KGHSH and LQKENI. The CDR3: CASSPPLAGGGRNEQFF. CDR3 coding DNA: TGTGCCAGCTCACCACCCCTAGCGGGGGGGGGTAGGAATGAGCAGTTCTTC.

This clone came up a few times. The rearrangement joins TRBV28 to TRBJ2-7; TRBD2 is a possible D gene (5 bases). Between the trimmed V and J ends, which lost 3 bases and 1 base, there was a span of 10 bases. From germline, CDR1 is MDHEN and CDR2 SYDVKM. The CDR3 consists of 14 residues. CDR3 sequence reads: CASSLPSGSYEQYF. Written as DNA, the CDR3 is TGTGCCAGCAGTTTGCCGAGCGGTTCCTACGAGCAGTACTTC.

In DNA form, the CDR3 reads TGTGCCAGCAGCCCAGGGACTCCTCGCTACGAGCAGTACTTC. Residues: CASSPGTPRYEQYF. The chain carries TRBV9 and TRBJ2-7; a weak D match, TRBD2 (6 bases). Per germline, CDR1 SGDLS and CDR2 YYNGEE. The V end was cut by 4 bases, the J end by 3 bases, with 14 bases between. The CDR3 has 14 amino acids.

The chain uses TRBV5-1 and TRBJ1-1; D is possibly TRBD1 (6 bases). This CDR3 is 14 amino acids long. Germline values: CDR1 SGHRS, CDR2 YFSETQ. The V and J ends lost 3 bases and 0 bases respectively, with 9 bases between them. The CDR3 sequence: CASSSGHMNTEAFF. CDR3 DNA sequence: TGCGCCAGCAGCTCGGGACACATGAACACTGAAGCTTTCTTT.

The J gene is TRBJ1-3, the V gene TRBV9; no definite D call. The CDR3 runs 13 residues. Germline-derived CDR1 and CDR2 are SGDLS and YYNGEE. Trimming shortened V by 0 bases and J by 4 bases, and 5 bases separated the two germline ends. CDR3 in DNA: TGTGCCAGCAGCGTAGACCAGGGAAACACCATATATTTT. Translation gives CASSVDQGNTIYF. The full variable domain, its missing parts supplied by reference TRBV9 and TRBJ1-3, is DSGVTQTPKHLITATGQRVTLRCSPRSGDLSVYWYQQSLDQGLQFLIQYYNGEERAKGNILERFSAQQFPDLHSELNLSSLELGDSALYFCASSVDQGNTIYFGEGSWLTVV.

This chain links TRBV19 with TRBJ1-4; possible D gene TRBD1, 6 bases. Germline V gene lookup returns CDR1 LNHDA and CDR2 SQIVND (reference sequence). This CDR3 has 14 residues. V lost 6 bases and J lost 6, with 14 bases in between. The CDR3 loop is CASRGRGAHEKLFF. For the CDR3, the DNA is TGTGCCAGTAGAGGGAGGGGGGCCCATGAAAAACTGTTTTTT. Variable domain in full (rest from reference TRBV19 and TRBJ1-4): DGGITQSPKYLFRKEGQNVTLSCEQNLNHDAMYWYRQDPGQGLRLIYYSQIVNDFQKGDIAEGYSVSREKKESFPLTVTSAQKNPTAFYLCASRGRGAHEKLFFGSGTQLSVL.

The chain joins TRBV7-9 to TRBJ1-1; D unclear. V lost 4 bases and J lost 1, with 4 bases in between. CDR3 size: 12 residues. Looked up from germline, CDR1 is SEHNR and CDR2 is FQNEAQ (reference sequence). DNA for the CDR3: TGTGCCAGCAGCTACTCGAACACTGAAGCTTTCTTT. The encoded protein is CASSYSNTEAFF.

The CDR3 sequence is CASSLKAGDLYEQYF. The DNA of the CDR3 is TGTGCCAGCAGCTTAAAAGCGGGAGACCTCTACGAGCAGTACTTC. This rearrangement joins TRBV7-6 to TRBJ2-5, with 8 bases aligning to TRBD2. The J call is doubtful: the DNA matches TRBJ2-7 better. Germline CDR1 is SGHVS and CDR2 is FNYEAQ. The CDR3 totals 15 residues.

This chain uses TRBV9 with TRBJ1-1, with 12 bases lining up with TRBD1. Trimming at V came to 0 bases and at J to 11 bases, leaving 8 bases not matched to a gene. The germline V gene encodes CDR1 SGDLS and CDR2 YYNGEE. This CDR3 has 15 residues. The CDR3 coding sequence is TGTGCCAGCAGCGTAGATGCGGGACAGGGGGCTCGCGCTTTCTTT. It encodes CASSVDAGQGARAFF.

In nucleotides, the CDR3 is TGTGCCTCCTCAGGGGGAGGACACGGTAATGGCTACACCTTC. Its protein product is CASSGGGHGNGYTF. This sequence joins TRBV19 and TRBJ1-2; 7 bases fit TRBD1. This CDR3 is built from 14 residues. Per germline, CDR1 LNHDA and CDR2 SQIVND (reference sequence). After removal of 11 bases from V and 6 bases from J, the junction contained 15 bases not matched to a gene.

This clone was detected only once. The rearrangement joins TRBV6-6 to TRBJ2-7; D remains unclear. V dropped 7 bases and J dropped 0 bases, with 7 bases sitting between them. The CDR3 extends over 12 amino acids. Germline CDR1 is MNHNY and CDR2 is SVGAGI (reference sequence). Written as DNA, the CDR3 is TGTGCCAGCACAGGTAGCTCCTACGAGCAGTACTTC. It yields the protein CASTGSSYEQYF.

This chain links TRBV7-9 with TRBJ2-7; 8 nucleotides line up with TRBD1. Unmatched junction bases numbered 11, after V lost 5 bases and J lost 5 bases. This CDR3 spans 15 amino acids. Germline assignment: CDR1 SEHNR and CDR2 FQNEAQ (reference sequence). CDR3 nucleotide sequence: TGTGCCAGCAGCCACAGGGGACAGGCTTTGGACGAGCAGTACTTC. It specifies CASSHRGQALDEQYF.

This rearrangement joins TRBV5-1 to TRBJ1-1; weak D call: TRBD1 (6 bases). This CDR3 comprises 14 residues. The germline V gene encodes CDR1 SGHRS and CDR2 YFSETQ. With 1 base removed from V and 4 bases from J, the gap between germline ends came to 11 bases. CDR3 protein: CASSLSTGSTEAFF. CDR3 DNA sequence: TGCGCCAGCAGCTTGTCGACAGGTTCCACTGAAGCTTTCTTT.

The chain uses TRBV2 and TRBJ2-7; TRBD2 matches at 8 bases. The CDR3 length is 14 residues. The germline gives CDR1 SNHLY, CDR2 FYNNEI. Germline trimming cut 6 bases from V and 3 bases from J; bases unmatched to any gene: 7. The CDR3 sequence is CASREPGGYYEQYF. DNA of the CDR3: TGTGCCAGCAGGGAGCCGGGGGGGTACTACGAGCAGTACTTC.

The chain couples TRBV10-3 to TRBJ2-2; the D gene is possibly TRBD1 (7 bases). The V gene lost 7 bases and the J gene lost 6 bases, with 18 bases spanning the gap. The germline V gene has CDR1 ENHRY and CDR2 SYGVKD. There are 15 residues in the CDR3. CDR3 DNA: TGTGCCATCACCCCCGACAGGGAGGTCGCCGGGGAGCTGTTTTTT. Protein sequence: CAITPDREVAGELFF.

This chain connects TRBV5-6 to TRBJ1-1, with 7 bases aligning to TRBD1. CDR3 size: 14 residues. Trimming removed 2 bases from V and 1 base from J; junction bases left unmatched: 2. CDR1 and CDR2 from the germline V gene are SGHDT and YYEEEE. CDR3 loop: CASSLNRGNTEAFF. CDR3 bases: TGTGCCAGCAGCTTAAACAGGGGGAACACTGAAGCTTTCTTT.

The rearrangement uses TRBV4-2 and TRBJ2-7; 10 bases fit TRBD2. CDR3 length equals 16 residues. The V and J ends lost 1 base and 3 bases, in that order; junction bases with no gene match: 6. CDR1 is LGHNA, CDR2 YNFKEQ, per germline. Here the CDR3 DNA reads TGTGCCAGCAGCCAAGGTGGGGCTAGCGGGAGCTACGAGCAGTACTTC. This sequence encodes CASSQGGASGSYEQYF.

The genes are TRBV5-1 and TRBJ1-6; 9 positions agree with TRBD1. Looked up from germline, CDR1 is SGHRS and CDR2 is YFSETQ. After removal of 0 bases from V and 15 bases from J, the junction contained 10 bases not matched to a gene. The CDR3 covers 15 residues. The CDR3 coding sequence is TGCGCCAGCAGCTTGGGGGGACAGGGAGAACTACGCCTCCACTTT. Translating it yields CASSLGGQGELRLHF.